The clone carrying this T cell receptor (beta chain) was counted a single time. What it binds is unknown. Some clones are missing from TCRdb's copy, which holds only in-frame ones; the method was immunoSEQ multiplex PCR. The sample has about 78,000 clones, almost 95% seen once. This specimen belongs to a study of OX40 agonist ivuxolimab in advanced cancers. Across the whole study: Three patients showed partial responses: one hepatocellular carcinoma and two cutaneous melanoma cases.

Findings and limits, study-wide: Expansion of clones was among the lowest in partial responders at 0.1-3.0 mg/kg. Average numbers of expanded clones were greater in CD8+ T cells than in CD4+.

This CDR3 is 14 amino acids long. V was pared by 1 base and J by 1 base, with 8 bases between. Per germline, CDR1 SGHNT and CDR2 YYREEE (reference sequence). Sequencing was performed on CD4+ or CD8+ T cells sorted from blood, taken in a trial of the OX40 agonist ivuxolimab. This receptor was identified in an adult with an advanced solid tumor such as melanoma, head and neck, liver or kidney cancer. The rearrangement links TRBV5-4 to TRBJ1-1, with D unclear. The CDR3 DNA sequence: TGTGCCAGCAGCTTGCGGCAGCAGAACACTGAAGCTTTCTTT. Encoded protein: CASSLRQQNTEAFF.